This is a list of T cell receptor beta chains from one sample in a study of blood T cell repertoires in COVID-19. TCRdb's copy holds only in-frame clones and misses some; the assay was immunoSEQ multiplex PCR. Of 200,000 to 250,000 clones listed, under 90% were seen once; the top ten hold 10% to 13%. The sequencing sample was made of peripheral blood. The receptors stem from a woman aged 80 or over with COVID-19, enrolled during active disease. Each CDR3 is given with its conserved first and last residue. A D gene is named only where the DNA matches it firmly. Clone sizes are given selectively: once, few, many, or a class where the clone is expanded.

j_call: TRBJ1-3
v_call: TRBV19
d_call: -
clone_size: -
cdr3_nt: TGTGCCAGTAGTATAGGAACTTACTCTGGAAACACCATATATTTT
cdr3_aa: CASSIGTYSGNTIYF

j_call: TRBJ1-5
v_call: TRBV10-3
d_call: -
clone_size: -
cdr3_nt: TGTGCCGCGCAGAGCGGACCCAATCAGCCCCAGCATTTT
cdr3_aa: CAAQSGPNQPQHF

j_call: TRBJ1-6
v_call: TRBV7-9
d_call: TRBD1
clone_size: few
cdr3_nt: TGTGCCAGCAGCTTAGAAGGGACAGGGCATTCACCCCTCCACTTT
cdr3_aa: CASSLEGTGHSPLHF

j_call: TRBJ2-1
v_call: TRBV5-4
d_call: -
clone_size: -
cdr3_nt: TGTGCCAGCAGCTCACAGGGAACTTTTTCTGATGAGCAGTTCTTC
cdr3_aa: CASSSQGTFSDEQFF

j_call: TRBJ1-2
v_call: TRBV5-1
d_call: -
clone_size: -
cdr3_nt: TGCGCCAGCAGCTTGGGACAGATGAACTATGGCTACACCTTC
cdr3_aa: CASSLGQMNYGYTF

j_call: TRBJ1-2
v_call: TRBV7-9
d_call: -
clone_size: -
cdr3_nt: TGTGCCAGCAGAAATGACAGAGACTATGGCTACACCTTC
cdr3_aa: CASRNDRDYGYTF

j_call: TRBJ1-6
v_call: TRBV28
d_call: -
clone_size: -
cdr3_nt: TGTGCCAGCAGTTTAGCTAGCTCCTATAATTCACCCCTCCACTTT
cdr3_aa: CASSLASSYNSPLHF

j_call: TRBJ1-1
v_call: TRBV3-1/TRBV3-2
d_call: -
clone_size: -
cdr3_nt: TGTGCCAGCAGCCAAGTGGAGGGAGGCACTGAAGCTTTCTTT
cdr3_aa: CASSQVEGGTEAFF

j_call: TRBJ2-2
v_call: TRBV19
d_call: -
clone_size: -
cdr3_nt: TGTGCCAGCTCACAGTTCGCCCCCACCGGGGAGCTGTTTTTT
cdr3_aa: CASSQFAPTGELFF

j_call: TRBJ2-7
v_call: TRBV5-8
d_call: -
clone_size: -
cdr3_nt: TGTGCCAGCAGCTACGGAGTGAGCGAGCAGTACTTC
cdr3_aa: CASSYGVSEQYF

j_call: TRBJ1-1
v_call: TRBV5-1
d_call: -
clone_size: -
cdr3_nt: TGCGCCAGCAGCCCGGACAGCATGAACACTGAAGCTTTCTTT
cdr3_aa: CASSPDSMNTEAFF

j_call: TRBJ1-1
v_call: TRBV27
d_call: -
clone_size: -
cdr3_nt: TGTGCCAGCAACCCCTCCGCGGGAGGCACTGAAGCTTTCTTT
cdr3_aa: CASNPSAGGTEAFF

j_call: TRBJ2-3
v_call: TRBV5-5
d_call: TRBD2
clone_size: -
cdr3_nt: TGTGCCAGCAGCTCGCGGGGGGGAAGCACAGATACGCAGTATTTT
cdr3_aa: CASSSRGGSTDTQYF

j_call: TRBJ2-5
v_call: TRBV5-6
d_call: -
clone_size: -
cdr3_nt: TGTGCCAGCAGCTTGTATCAGGGTTCGAACTCACAAGAGACCCAGTACTTC
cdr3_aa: CASSLYQGSNSQETQYF

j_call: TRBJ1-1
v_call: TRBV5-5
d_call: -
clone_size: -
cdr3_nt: TGTGCCAGCAGCTTGTTTAGGGGAGGCATGAACACTGAAGCTTTCTTT
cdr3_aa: CASSLFRGGMNTEAFF

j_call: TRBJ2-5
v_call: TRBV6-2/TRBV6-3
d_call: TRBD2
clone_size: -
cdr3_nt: TGTGCCAGCAGTAAATCCGGTGCACTAGCGGGGGAAAATAAAGAGACCCAGTACTTC
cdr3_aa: CASSKSGALAGENKETQYF

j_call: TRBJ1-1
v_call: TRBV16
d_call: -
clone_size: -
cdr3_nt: TGTGCCAGCAGCCAACCTCGTCGGACAAGCATGAACACTGAAGCTTTCTTT
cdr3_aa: CASSQPRRTSMNTEAFF

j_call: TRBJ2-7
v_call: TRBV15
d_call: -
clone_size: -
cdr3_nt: TGTGCCACCAGCAGAGACCCACAGTACGAGCAGTACTTC
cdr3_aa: CATSRDPQYEQYF

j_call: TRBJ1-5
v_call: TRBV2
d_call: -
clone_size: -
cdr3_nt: TGTGCCAGTACCCCCGGGGCAGGGGGCAATCAGCCCCAGCATTTT
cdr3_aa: CASTPGAGGNQPQHF

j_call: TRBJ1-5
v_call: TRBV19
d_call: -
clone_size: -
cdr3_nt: TGTGCCAGTAGTTTGCTGGCAGGGATCGGGAATCAGCCCCAGCATTTT
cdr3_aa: CASSLLAGIGNQPQHF

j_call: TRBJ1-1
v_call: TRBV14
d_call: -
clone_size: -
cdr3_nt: TGTGCCAGCAGCCGTACGGAGCTCACTGAAGCTTTCTTT
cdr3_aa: CASSRTELTEAFF

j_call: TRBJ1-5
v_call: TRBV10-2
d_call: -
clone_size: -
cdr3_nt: TGCGCCAGCAGTGACGGTGGCCGGGGAAATCAGCCCCAGCATTTT
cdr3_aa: CASSDGGRGNQPQHF

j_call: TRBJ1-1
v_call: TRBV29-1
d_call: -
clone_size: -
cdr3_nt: TGCAGCGTTGGCCGAGGCGGTGGAGCATACATGAACACTGAAGCTTTCTTT
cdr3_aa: CSVGRGGGAYMNTEAFF

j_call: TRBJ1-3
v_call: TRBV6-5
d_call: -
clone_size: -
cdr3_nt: TGTGCCAGCAGTTACAGGGAAGGGAGGTCTGGAAACACCATATATTTT
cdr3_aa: CASSYREGRSGNTIYF

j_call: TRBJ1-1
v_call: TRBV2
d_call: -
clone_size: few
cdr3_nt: TGTGCCAGCAGTCTGCTCGGGGGCACTGAAGCTTTCTTT
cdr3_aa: CASSLLGGTEAFF

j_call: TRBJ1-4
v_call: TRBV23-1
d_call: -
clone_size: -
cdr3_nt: TGCGCCAGCACCCCAGACAGGTTTAATGAAAAACTGTTTTTT
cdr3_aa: CASTPDRFNEKLFF

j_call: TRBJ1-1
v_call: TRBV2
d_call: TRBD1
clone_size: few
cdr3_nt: TGTGCCAGCAGGGGACAGGGGGCCGAAGGCACTGAAGCTTTCTTT
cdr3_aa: CASRGQGAEGTEAFF

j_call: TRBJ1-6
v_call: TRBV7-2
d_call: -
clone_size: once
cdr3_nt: TGTGCCAGCAGCTTAGCGTGGACGGGGAATTCACCCCTCCACTTT
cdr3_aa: CASSLAWTGNSPLHF

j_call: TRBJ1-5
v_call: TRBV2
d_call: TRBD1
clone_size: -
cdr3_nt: TGTGCCAGCAGCTCCGGGACAGGGGGATTTTCTCAGCCCCAGCATTTT
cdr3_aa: CASSSGTGGFSQPQHF

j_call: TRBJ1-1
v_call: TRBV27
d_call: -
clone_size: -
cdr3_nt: TGTGCCAGCTGGAGCATGAACACTGAAGCTTTCTTT
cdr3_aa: CASWSMNTEAFF

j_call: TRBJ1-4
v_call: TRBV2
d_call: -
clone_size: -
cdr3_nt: TGTGCCAGCATGAAGAGGGCTGAAAAACTGTTTTTT
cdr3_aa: CASMKRAEKLFF

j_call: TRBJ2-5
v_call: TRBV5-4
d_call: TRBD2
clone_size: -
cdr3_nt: TGTGCCAGCAGCTTCCCGGGACTAGCTTCTCAAGAGACCCAGTACTTC
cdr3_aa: CASSFPGLASQETQYF

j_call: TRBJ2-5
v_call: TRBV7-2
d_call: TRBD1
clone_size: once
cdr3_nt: TGTGCCAGCAGCTTCCGACAGGGGCCCAAAGGGACCCAGTACTTC
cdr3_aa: CASSFRQGPKGTQYF

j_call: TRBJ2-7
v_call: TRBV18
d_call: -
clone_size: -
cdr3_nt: TGTGCCAGCTCACCTGGACAGAGGGAGCAGTACTTC
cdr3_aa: CASSPGQREQYF

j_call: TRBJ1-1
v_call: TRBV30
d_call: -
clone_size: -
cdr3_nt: TGTGCCTGGAGTCCCTGGAGGGAGTTAAAAAGTAATACTGAAGCTTTCTTT
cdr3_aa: CAWSPWRELKSNTEAFF

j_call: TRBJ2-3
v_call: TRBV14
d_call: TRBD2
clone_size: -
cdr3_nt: TGTGCCAGCAGCCAAGGGACTAGCGGCTTTAGCACAGATACGCAGTATTTT
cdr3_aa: CASSQGTSGFSTDTQYF

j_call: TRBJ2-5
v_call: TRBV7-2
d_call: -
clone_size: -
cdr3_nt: TGTGCCAGCAGCAGCCGACGGGGGATCCAAGAGACCCAGTACTTC
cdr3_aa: CASSSRRGIQETQYF

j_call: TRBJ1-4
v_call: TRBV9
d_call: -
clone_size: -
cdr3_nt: TGTGCCAGCAGCGTAGACTGGGACACACCTAATGAAAAACTGTTTTTT
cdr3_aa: CASSVDWDTPNEKLFF

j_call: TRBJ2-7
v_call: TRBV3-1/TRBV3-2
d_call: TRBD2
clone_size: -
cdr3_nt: TGTGCCAGCGGTAAAAGCGGGGTCGACGAGCAGTACTTC
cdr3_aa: CASGKSGVDEQYF

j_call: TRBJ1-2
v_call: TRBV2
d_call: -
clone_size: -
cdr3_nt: TGTGCCGGAGACAGTTTGGATGGCTACACCTTC
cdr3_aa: CAGDSLDGYTF

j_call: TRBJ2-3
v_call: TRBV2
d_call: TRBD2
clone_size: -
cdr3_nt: TGTGCCAGCAGCGTCCAAGGGGAGCGGGGGGCCCTGACAGATACGCAGTATTTT
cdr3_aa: CASSVQGERGALTDTQYF

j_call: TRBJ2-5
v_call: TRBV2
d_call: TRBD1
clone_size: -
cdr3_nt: TGTGCCAGCATCGACAGGGTTGAGACCCAGTACTTC
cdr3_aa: CASIDRVETQYF

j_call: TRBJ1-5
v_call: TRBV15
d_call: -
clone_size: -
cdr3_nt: TGTGCCACCAGCCTGGACAGACTTAGCAATCAGCCCCAGCATTTT
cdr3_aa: CATSLDRLSNQPQHF

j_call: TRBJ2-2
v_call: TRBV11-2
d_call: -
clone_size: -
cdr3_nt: TGTGCCAGCAGCTTAATGAGGGCCACCGGGGAGCTGTTTTTT
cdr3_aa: CASSLMRATGELFF

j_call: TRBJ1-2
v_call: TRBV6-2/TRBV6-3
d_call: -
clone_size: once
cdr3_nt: TGTGCCAGCAGCGACAGTTTCTATGGCTACACCTTC
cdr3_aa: CASSDSFYGYTF

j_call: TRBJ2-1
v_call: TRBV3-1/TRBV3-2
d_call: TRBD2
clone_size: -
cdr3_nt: TGTGCCAGCAGCCAAGGACTAGCTCAGGGCAATGAGCAGTTCTTC
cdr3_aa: CASSQGLAQGNEQFF

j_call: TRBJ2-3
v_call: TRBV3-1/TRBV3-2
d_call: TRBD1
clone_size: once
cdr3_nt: TGTGCCAGTACGGGACAGGGAATCACAGATACGCAGTATTTT
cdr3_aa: CASTGQGITDTQYF

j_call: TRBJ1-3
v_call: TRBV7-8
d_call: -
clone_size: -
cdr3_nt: TGTGCCAGCAGCTTAAGACGCACAGAGGGAGGTGGCTCTGGAAACACCATATATTTT
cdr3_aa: CASSLRRTEGGGSGNTIYF

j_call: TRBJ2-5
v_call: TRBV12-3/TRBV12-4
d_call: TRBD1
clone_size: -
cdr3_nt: TGTGCCAGCAGGGAGACAGGGGAAGAGACCCAGTACTTC
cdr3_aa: CASRETGEETQYF

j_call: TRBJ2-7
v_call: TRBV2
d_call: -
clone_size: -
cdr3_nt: TGTGCCAGCAGTTCAAGACAGGAGCAGTACTTC
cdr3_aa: CASSSRQEQYF

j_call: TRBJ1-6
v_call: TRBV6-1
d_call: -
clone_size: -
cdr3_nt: TGTGCCAGCAGATCAGGCAGGGAGGGTTCACCCCTCCACTTT
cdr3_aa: CASRSGREGSPLHF

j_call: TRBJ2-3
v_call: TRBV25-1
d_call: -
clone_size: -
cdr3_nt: TGTGCCAGCAGTGCCGCAACTAGCACAGATACGCAGTATTTT
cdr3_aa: CASSAATSTDTQYF

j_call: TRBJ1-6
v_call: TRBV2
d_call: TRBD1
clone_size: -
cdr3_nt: TGTGCCAGCATTAAAACAGGGGGCTTTTCACCCCTCCACTTT
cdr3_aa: CASIKTGGFSPLHF

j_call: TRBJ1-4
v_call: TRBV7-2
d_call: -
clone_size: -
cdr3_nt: TGTGCCAGCAGCTCAGAACCGGGGACTAATGAAAAACTGTTTTTT
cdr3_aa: CASSSEPGTNEKLFF

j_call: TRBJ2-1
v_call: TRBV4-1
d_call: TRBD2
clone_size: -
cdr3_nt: TGCGCCAGCAGCCAAGGGTTAACTAGCGGGGGGCCGGGCTCCTACAATGAGCAGTTCTTC
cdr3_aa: CASSQGLTSGGPGSYNEQFF

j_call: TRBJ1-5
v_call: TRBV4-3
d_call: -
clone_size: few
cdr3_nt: TGCGCCAGCAGCCAAGAGTCCTTTAGCAATCAGCCCCAGCATTTT
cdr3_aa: CASSQESFSNQPQHF

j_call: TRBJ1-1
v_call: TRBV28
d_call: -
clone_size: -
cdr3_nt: TGTGCCAGCAGTTTACCGCAGGGGATGAACACTGAAGCTTTCTTT
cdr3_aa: CASSLPQGMNTEAFF

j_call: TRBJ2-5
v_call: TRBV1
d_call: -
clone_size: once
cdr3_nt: TGCACCAGCAGGATCTTCGCTCACGGTGGAGGGGAAGAGACCCAGTACTTC
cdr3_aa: CTSRIFAHGGGEETQYF

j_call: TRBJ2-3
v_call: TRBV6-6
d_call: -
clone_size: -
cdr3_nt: TGTGCCAGCAGTTACGGGCAGGGGAGCACAGATACGCAGTATTTT
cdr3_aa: CASSYGQGSTDTQYF